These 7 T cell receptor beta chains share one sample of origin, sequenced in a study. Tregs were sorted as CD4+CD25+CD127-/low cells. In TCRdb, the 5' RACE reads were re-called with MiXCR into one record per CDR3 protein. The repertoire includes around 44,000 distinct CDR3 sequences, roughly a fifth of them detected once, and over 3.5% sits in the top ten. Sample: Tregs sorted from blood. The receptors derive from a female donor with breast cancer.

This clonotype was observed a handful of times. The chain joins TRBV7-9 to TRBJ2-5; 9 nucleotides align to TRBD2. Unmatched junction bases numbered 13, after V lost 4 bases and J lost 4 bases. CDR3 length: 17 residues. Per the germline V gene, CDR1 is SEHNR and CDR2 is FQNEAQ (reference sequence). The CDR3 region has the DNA TGTGCCAGCAGCTCCCGGATGTGGTTAGCGGGAGCAGAGACCCAGTACTTC. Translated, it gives CASSSRMWLAGAETQYF. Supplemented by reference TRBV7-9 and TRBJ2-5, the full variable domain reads DTGVSQNPRHKITKRGQNVTFRCDPISEHNRLYWYRQTLGQGPEFLTYFQNEAQLEKSRLLSDRFSAERPKGSFSTLEIQRTEQGDSAMYLCASSSRMWLAGAETQYFGPGTRLLVL.

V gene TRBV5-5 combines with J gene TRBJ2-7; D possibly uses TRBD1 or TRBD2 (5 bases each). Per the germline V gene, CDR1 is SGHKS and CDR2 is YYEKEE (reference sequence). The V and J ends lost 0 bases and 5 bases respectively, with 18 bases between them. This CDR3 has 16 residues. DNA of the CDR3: TGTGCCAGCAGCTTGGTACTAGGCGTCGGGGCCAACGAGCAGTACTTC. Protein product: CASSLVLGVGANEQYF.

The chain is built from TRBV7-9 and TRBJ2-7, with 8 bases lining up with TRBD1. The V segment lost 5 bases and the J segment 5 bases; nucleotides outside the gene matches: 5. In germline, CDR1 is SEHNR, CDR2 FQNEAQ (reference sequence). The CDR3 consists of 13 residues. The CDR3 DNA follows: TGTGCCAGCAGCCGGACAGGGTTTGACGAGCAGTACTTC. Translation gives CASSRTGFDEQYF.

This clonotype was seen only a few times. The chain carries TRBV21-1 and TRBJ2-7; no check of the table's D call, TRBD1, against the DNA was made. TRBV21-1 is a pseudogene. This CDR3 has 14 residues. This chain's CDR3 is CASSPDRLPYEQYF. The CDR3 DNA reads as TGTGCCAGCAGCCCCGACAGGCTCCCCTACGAGCAGTACTTC.

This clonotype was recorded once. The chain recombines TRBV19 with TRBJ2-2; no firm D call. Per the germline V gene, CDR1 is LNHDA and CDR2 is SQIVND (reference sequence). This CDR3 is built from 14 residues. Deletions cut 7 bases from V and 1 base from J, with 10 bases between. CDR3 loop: CASIDPGNTGELFF. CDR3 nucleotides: TGTGCCAGTATCGACCCAGGGAACACCGGGGAGCTGTTTTTT.

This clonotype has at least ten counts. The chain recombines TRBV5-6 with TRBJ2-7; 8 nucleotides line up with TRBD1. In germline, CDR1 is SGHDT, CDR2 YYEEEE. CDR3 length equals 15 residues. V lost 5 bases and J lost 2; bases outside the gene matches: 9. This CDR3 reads CASRETGGLAYEQYF. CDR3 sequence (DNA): TGTGCCAGCAGGGAAACAGGGGGTCTCGCCTACGAGCAGTACTTC.

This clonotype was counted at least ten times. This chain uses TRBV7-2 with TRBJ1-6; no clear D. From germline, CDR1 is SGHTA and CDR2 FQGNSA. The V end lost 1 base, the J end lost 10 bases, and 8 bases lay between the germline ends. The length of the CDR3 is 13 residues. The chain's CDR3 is CASSLVWASPLHF. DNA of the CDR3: TGTGCCAGCAGCTTAGTTTGGGCCTCACCCCTCCACTTT.